The sequence of this T cell receptor beta chain was determined in a study of early T cells in non-severe SARS-CoV-2 infection. Turning to the study itself: Sequencing of unsorted whole blood was done on bulk RNA, leaving chains unpaired.

About this clonotype: What it recognizes is unknown.

Germline assignment: CDR1 SGHTA and CDR2 FQGNSA. The CDR3 is 15 residues long. The V and J ends lost 3 bases and 4 bases respectively, with 15 bases between them. Study-wide results and caveats: Matches to VDJdb favored anti-spike CD8 responses and missed private and CD4 specificities.

Individual cDNA molecules carried attached unique molecular identifiers. TCRdb reprocessed the 5' RACE reads via MiXCR and lists one record per CDR3 protein. The sample gives more than 75,000 distinct CDR3 sequences, 14% of which show up once; under 6.5% is in the top ten. The TCR sequence derives from an adult who was a healthcare worker with PCR-confirmed SARS-CoV-2 infection or an uninfected control (not recorded which). The rearrangement uses TRBV7-2 and TRBJ1-2; tentative D call: TRBD1 (6 bases). Sequencing was performed on whole blood. The CDR3: CASSFGPGEIYGYTF. CDR3 nucleotides: TGTGCCAGCAGCTTTGGACCAGGGGAGATCTATGGCTACACCTTC.